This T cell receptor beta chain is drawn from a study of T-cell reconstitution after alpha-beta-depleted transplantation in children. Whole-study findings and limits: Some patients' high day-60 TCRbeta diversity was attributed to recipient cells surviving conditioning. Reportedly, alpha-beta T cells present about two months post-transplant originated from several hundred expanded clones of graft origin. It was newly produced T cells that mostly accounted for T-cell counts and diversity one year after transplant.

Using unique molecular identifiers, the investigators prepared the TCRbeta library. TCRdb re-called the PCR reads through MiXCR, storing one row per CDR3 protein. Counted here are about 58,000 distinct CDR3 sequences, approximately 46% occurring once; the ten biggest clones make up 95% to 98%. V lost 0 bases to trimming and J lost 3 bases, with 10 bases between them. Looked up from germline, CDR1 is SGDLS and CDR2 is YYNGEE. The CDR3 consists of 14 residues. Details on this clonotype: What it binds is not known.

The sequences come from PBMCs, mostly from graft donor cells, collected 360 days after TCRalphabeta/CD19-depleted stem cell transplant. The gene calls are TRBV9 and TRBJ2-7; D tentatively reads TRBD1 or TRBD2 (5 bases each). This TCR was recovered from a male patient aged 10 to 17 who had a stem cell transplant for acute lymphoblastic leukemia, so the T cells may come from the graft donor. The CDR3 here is CASSVAVGGYEQYF. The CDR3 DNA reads TGTGCCAGCAGCGTAGCGGTTGGGGGCTACGAGCAGTACTTC.